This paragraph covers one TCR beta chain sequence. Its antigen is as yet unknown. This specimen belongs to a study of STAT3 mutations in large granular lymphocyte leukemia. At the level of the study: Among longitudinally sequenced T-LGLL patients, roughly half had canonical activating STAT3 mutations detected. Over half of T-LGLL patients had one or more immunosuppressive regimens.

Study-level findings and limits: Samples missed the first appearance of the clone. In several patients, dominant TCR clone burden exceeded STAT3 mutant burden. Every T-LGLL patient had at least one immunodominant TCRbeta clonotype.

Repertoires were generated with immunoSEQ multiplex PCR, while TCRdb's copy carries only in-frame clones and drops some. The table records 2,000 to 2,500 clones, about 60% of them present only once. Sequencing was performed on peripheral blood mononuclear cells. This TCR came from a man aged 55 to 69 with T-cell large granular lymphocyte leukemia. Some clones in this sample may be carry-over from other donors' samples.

The CDR3 loop reads CASSWTGLSTDTQYF. DNA for the CDR3: TGTGCCAGCAGTTGGACAGGTCTTAGCACAGATACGCAGTATTTT. The chain recombines TRBV27 with TRBJ2-3; 7 nucleotides match TRBD1. This CDR3 is 15 amino acids long. Germline trimming cut 4 bases from V and 0 bases from J; bases unmatched to any gene: 4. Germline loops: CDR1 MNHEY, CDR2 SMNVEV (reference sequence).